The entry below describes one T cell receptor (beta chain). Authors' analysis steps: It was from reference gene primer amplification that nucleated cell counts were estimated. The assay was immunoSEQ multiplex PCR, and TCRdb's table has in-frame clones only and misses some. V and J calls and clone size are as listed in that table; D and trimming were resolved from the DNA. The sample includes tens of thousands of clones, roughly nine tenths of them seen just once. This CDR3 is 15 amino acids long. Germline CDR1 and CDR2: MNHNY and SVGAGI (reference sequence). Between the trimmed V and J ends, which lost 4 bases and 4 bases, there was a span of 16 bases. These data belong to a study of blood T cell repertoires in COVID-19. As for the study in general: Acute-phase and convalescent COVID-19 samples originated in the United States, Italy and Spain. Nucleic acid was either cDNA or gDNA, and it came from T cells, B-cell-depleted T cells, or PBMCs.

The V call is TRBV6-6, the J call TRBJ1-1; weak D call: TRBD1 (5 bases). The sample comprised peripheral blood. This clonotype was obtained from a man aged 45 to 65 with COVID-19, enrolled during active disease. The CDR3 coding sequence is TGTGCCAGCAGTTCCCCGGGGGTGGTCCCCACTGAAGCTTTCTTT. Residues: CASSSPGVVPTEAFF.